These 32 T cell receptor beta chains share one sample of origin, sequenced in a study of memory CD4+ T cells and cytomegalovirus serostatus. Single viable CD3+CD4+CD8-CD45RO+ cells were sorted as the memory CD4+ T cells. Measured with immunoSEQ multiplex PCR; TCRdb has only the in-frame clones, and not every one. Among about 52,000 clones listed, about 73% were seen once. Sequencing was carried out using memory CD4+ T cells from blood. Source of these receptors: an adult in good health and CMV-seronegative.

This chain joins TRBV5-6 and TRBJ1-4, with D tentatively TRBD1 (5 bases). Trimming left V 4 bases short and J 6 bases short, with 16 bases between. The CDR3 is 15 residues long. Germline CDR1 reads SGHDT; CDR2 reads YYEEEE. The CDR3 region is CASSRGRVMDEKLFF. CDR3 DNA sequence: TGTGCCAGCAGCAGGGGCAGGGTTATGGATGAAAAACTGTTTTTT.

The chain carries TRBV9 and TRBJ2-3; D not resolved. The CDR3 is made up of 14 amino acids. V dropped 7 bases and J dropped 1 base, with 13 bases sitting between them. The V gene's germline CDR1 is SGDLS and CDR2 YYNGEE. This CDR3 reads CASLRGDGTDTQYF. The DNA of the CDR3 is TGTGCCAGCCTCCGAGGAGATGGCACAGATACGCAGTATTTT.

The chain uses TRBV6-1 and TRBJ2-1, with 16 bases identical to TRBD2. This CDR3 is built from 15 residues. Unmatched junction bases numbered 7, after V lost 8 bases and J lost 9 bases. Germline CDR1 MNHNS, CDR2 SASEGT. Here the CDR3 DNA reads TGTGCCAGCGGGACTAGCGGGGGGGCCCGAGGTGAGCAGTTCTTC. The encoded protein is CASGTSGGARGEQFF.

The chain is built from TRBV4-3 and TRBJ1-2; no reliable D call. Germline-derived CDR1 and CDR2 are LGHNA and YSLEER. The CDR3 totals 13 residues. Trimming pared 3 bases from V and 3 bases from J, leaving 8 bases between. This CDR3 reads CASSQLTDYGYTF. CDR3 nucleotide sequence: TGCGCCAGCAGCCAGCTTACAGACTATGGCTACACCTTC.

This CDR3 reads CASSRTSGQETQYF. CDR3 DNA sequence: TGTGCCAGCTCACGGACTAGCGGCCAAGAGACCCAGTACTTC. The V and J genes are TRBV18 and TRBJ2-5, with 10 bases that match TRBD2. J was trimmed by 1 base and V by 4 bases; bases with no gene match: 0. This CDR3 is 14 amino acids long. Germline V lookup: CDR1 KGHSH, CDR2 LQKENI.

This chain links TRBV15 with TRBJ1-6; 10 bases line up with TRBD1. J gave up 10 bases and V 3 bases, and 6 bases lay outside the gene matches. The CDR3 consists of 15 residues. The germline V gene encodes CDR1 LNHNV and CDR2 YYDKDF (reference sequence). CDR3 residues: CATSSNRDRGSPLHF. The DNA of the CDR3 is TGTGCCACCAGCAGTAACCGGGACAGGGGATCACCCCTCCACTTT.

The rearrangement links TRBV7-2 to TRBJ1-4, with unresolved D. Germline V gives CDR1 SGHTA, CDR2 FQGNSA. This CDR3 comprises 16 residues. V lost 5 bases, J lost 7 bases, and 20 bases lay in between. The CDR3 region is CASSQSRKFSGEKLFF. The CDR3 region has the DNA TGTGCCAGCAGCCAGAGCCGGAAGTTCTCGGGTGAAAAACTGTTTTTT.

The rearrangement links TRBV6-4 to TRBJ2-2; D unresolved. CDR3 length equals 14 residues. Germline-derived CDR1 and CDR2 are MRHNA and SNTAGT. The V end lost 4 bases, the J end lost 5 bases, and 11 bases lay between the germline ends. In DNA form, the CDR3 reads TGTGCCAGCAGTGTTTCCATGGATACCGGGGAGCTGTTTTTT. Translation gives CASSVSMDTGELFF.

The chain carries TRBV6-1 and TRBJ1-1; D call uncertain. This CDR3 spans 18 amino acids. CDR1 MNHNS and CDR2 SASEGT come from the germline V gene. The V gene lost 4 bases and the J gene lost 0 bases, with 21 bases spanning the gap. CDR3 in amino acids: CASSAVRVMPIVNTEAFF. DNA for the CDR3: TGTGCCAGCAGTGCAGTAAGGGTGATGCCAATTGTGAACACTGAAGCTTTCTTT.

Notes on this clone: At the DNA level, this CDR3 is encoded by other sequences in the same sample as well. The chain has TRBV5-6 and TRBJ2-5, with D uncertain. Deletions cut 0 bases from V and 5 bases from J, with 5 bases between. This CDR3 region has 12 residues. CDR1 SGHDT and CDR2 YYEEEE come from the germline V gene. The DNA for the CDR3 is TGTGCCAGCAGCTTGGGTAGGGAGACCCAGTACTTC. This encodes CASSLGRETQYF.

The chain links TRBV7-2 to TRBJ2-3; TRBD1 agrees at 8 bases. The J segment lost 0 bases and the V segment lost 7 bases, leaving 6 bases of the junction unmatched. Germline V lookup: CDR1 SGHTA, CDR2 FQGNSA. The CDR3 has 15 amino acids. As DNA, the CDR3 is TGTGCCAGCACCGACAGGGGCCTTAGCACAGATACGCAGTATTTT. Its translation is CASTDRGLSTDTQYF.

The rearrangement links TRBV7-3 to TRBJ2-7; D call uncertain. V lost 8 bases to trimming and J lost 0 bases, with 17 bases between them. From germline, CDR1 is SGHTA and CDR2 FQGTGA. This CDR3 comprises 15 residues. CDR3 nucleotides: TGTGCCAGCCCTGTACGTAGGTGTAGCTCCTACGAGCAGTACTTC. Its protein product is CASPVRRCSSYEQYF.

V and J are TRBV7-2 and TRBJ2-3; no reliable D call. This CDR3 is built from 16 residues. CDR1 and CDR2 from the germline V gene are SGHTA and FQGNSA. V lost 0 bases and J lost 0, with 10 bases in between. CDR3 DNA: TGTGCCAGCAGCTTAGCAGGTGGCTCTAGCACAGATACGCAGTATTTT. It yields the protein CASSLAGGSSTDTQYF.

The rearrangement joins TRBV6-6 to TRBJ1-1, with D perhaps TRBD1 (6 bases). The germline V gene encodes CDR1 MNHNY and CDR2 SVGAGI (reference sequence). V was pared by 4 bases and J by 11 bases, with 20 bases between. The CDR3 runs 14 residues. The CDR3 DNA is TGTGCCAGCAGTTTAGCTTCGAGCAGGGGTCGGGCTTTCTTT. Translation gives CASSLASSRGRAFF.

The chain uses TRBV10-2 and TRBJ1-6, with 9 bases that match TRBD1. Germline V gives CDR1 WSHSY, CDR2 SAAADI. The junction had 7 bases not matched to a gene; V was cut back by 10 bases and J by 9 bases. The CDR3 has 13 residues. The chain's CDR3 is CATKQGALSPLHF. CDR3 DNA sequence: TGCGCCACCAAACAGGGGGCGCTTTCACCCCTCCACTTT.

This clone was recorded a few times. This chain connects TRBV14 to TRBJ2-3; D unresolved. CDR1 SGHDN and CDR2 FVKESK come from the germline V gene. Trimming took off 5 bases at V and 3 bases at J, with 21 bases between the two ends. This CDR3 has 17 residues. The CDR3 sequence: CASSARDRFLGTDTQYF. CDR3 DNA sequence: TGTGCCAGCAGCGCACGCGATCGTTTTTTAGGAACAGATACGCAGTATTTT.

The CDR3 DNA reads TGTGCCAGCAGTCAACAGGGGGCAGGGCCCCAGCATTTT. It translates to CASSQQGAGPQHF. The V and J genes are TRBV6-5 and TRBJ1-5, with 9 nucleotides matching TRBD1. V lost 5 bases, J lost 9 bases, and 5 bases stayed unmatched. CDR1 is MNHEY, CDR2 SVGAGI, per germline. There are 13 residues in the CDR3.

This clone was counted only a few times. The V and J genes are TRBV18 and TRBJ2-7; TRBD1 aligns across 7 bases. Germline lookup yields CDR1 KGHSH and CDR2 LQKENI. The trim removed 4 bases at V and 3 bases at J, leaving 3 bases unmatched. This CDR3 has 13 amino acids. DNA for the CDR3: TGTGCCAGCTCACGGGACAGCCTCTACGAGCAGTACTTC. It specifies CASSRDSLYEQYF.

This sequence joins TRBV29-1 and TRBJ1-6, with 11 bases identical to TRBD1. J lost 9 bases, V lost 7 bases, and 14 bases had no gene match. This CDR3 is 16 amino acids long. The germline CDR1 and CDR2 sequences are SQVTM and ANQGSEA. In nucleotides, the CDR3 is TGCAGCGATCCGGACAGGGGGCTGATTAGGTTTTCACCCCTCCACTTT. Its protein is CSDPDRGLIRFSPLHF.

The V call is TRBV19, the J call TRBJ2-1; the match to TRBD1 covers 9 bases. This CDR3 region has 13 residues. Per germline, CDR1 LNHDA and CDR2 SQIVND (reference sequence). Germline trimming cut 7 bases from V and 8 bases from J; bases unmatched to any gene: 6. CDR3 residues: CASTATGGHEQFF. As DNA, the CDR3 is TGTGCCAGTACCGCGACAGGGGGGCATGAGCAGTTCTTC.

The count of this clone is one. The chain carries TRBV6-5 and TRBJ1-1; possibly TRBD1 for D (5 bases). Trimming removed 5 bases from V and 7 bases from J, with 20 bases in between. The length of the CDR3 is 15 residues. Germline CDR1 and CDR2: MNHEY and SVGAGI. The CDR3 coding sequence is TGTGCCAGCAGTCCATCACAGGTGATAATAATTGAAGCTTTCTTT. Its protein is CASSPSQVIIIEAFF.

CDR3 bases: TGTGCCAGTAGTATAGCAGGGTCTGGCGGCTACACCTTC. It specifies CASSIAGSGGYTF. The chain links TRBV19 to TRBJ1-2; maybe TRBD1 (5 bases). Trimming took off 1 base at V and 8 bases at J, with 11 bases between the two ends. The CDR3 is made up of 13 amino acids. The V gene's germline CDR1 is LNHDA and CDR2 SQIVND (reference sequence).

This clone was seen a single time. The chain joins TRBV27 to TRBJ2-1; TRBD1 matches 9 bases. The J segment lost 4 bases and the V segment lost 4 bases, leaving 2 bases of the junction unmatched. This CDR3 contains 14 residues. The germline V gene encodes CDR1 MNHEY and CDR2 SMNVEV (reference sequence). The CDR3, as DNA: TGTGCCAGCAGTTCCGGGACAGGGTACAATGAGCAGTTCTTC. Its translation is CASSSGTGYNEQFF.

The J gene is TRBJ2-1, the V gene TRBV4-1, with D uncertain. This CDR3 region has 13 residues. The V and J ends lost 0 bases and 6 bases respectively, with 6 bases between them. Per germline, CDR1 MGHRA and CDR2 YSYEKL. This chain's CDR3 is CASSQEMGNEQFF. Written as DNA, the CDR3 is TGCGCCAGCAGCCAAGAAATGGGCAATGAGCAGTTCTTC.

The CDR3 DNA sequence: TGTGCCAGCAGTGAAGTCAGGGGGGAGCAGTTCTTC. It codes for CASSEVRGEQFF. This chain links TRBV6-1 with TRBJ2-1; 7 positions agree with TRBD1. This CDR3 is 12 amino acids long. The J segment lost 10 bases and the V segment lost 1 base, leaving 1 base of the junction unmatched. Germline CDR1 reads MNHNS; CDR2 reads SASEGT.

V is TRBV30 and J is TRBJ1-1, with D unclear. Germline CDR1 reads GTSNPN; CDR2 reads SVGIG (reference sequence). V lost 8 bases and J lost 1, with 23 bases in between. The CDR3 runs to 16 residues. The CDR3 DNA reads TGTGCCGGAAAGTCGCCCGTTTGGGTGGGGAACACTGAAGCTTTCTTT. This sequence encodes CAGKSPVWVGNTEAFF.

This clone was detected only a few times. The gene calls are TRBV5-1 and TRBJ2-6; no firm D call. The CDR3 length is 16 residues. V was shortened by 0 bases and J by 0 bases, with 7 bases between the two germline ends. In germline, CDR1 is SGHRS, CDR2 YFSETQ. The CDR3 spells CASSLAPTSGANVLTF. The CDR3 nucleotides are TGCGCCAGCAGCTTGGCTCCAACCTCTGGGGCCAACGTCCTGACTTTC.

This clone was seen only once. The genes are TRBV4-1 and TRBJ2-1; D gene uncertain. CDR3 length: 13 residues. Germline-derived CDR1 and CDR2 are MGHRA and YSYEKL. Trimming cost V 1 base and J 10 bases, with 11 bases left between them. CDR3 protein: CASSQAEFGEQFF. The DNA of the CDR3 is TGCGCCAGCAGCCAAGCGGAGTTTGGAGAGCAGTTCTTC.

The chain links TRBV7-2 to TRBJ2-3, with unresolved D. CDR1 is SGHTA and CDR2 is FQGNSA in the germline V gene. Trimming took off 5 bases at V and 1 base at J, with 10 bases between the two ends. This CDR3 is 14 amino acids long. The CDR3: CASSPKWGTDTQYF. DNA for the CDR3: TGTGCCAGCAGCCCGAAGTGGGGCACAGATACGCAGTATTTT.

This sequence joins TRBV29-1 and TRBJ2-5; maybe TRBD1 (7 bases). The J call could be wrong; TRBJ2-7 is a better fit for the DNA end. The CDR3 extends over 14 amino acids. Germline V gives CDR1 SQVTM, CDR2 ANQGSEA. The CDR3 region is CSVSQGGRSYEQYF. The CDR3 region has the DNA TGCAGCGTTTCTCAGGGGGGTCGGTCCTACGAGCAGTACTTC.

The chain links TRBV9 to TRBJ2-7; D is uncertain. The CDR3 length is 14 residues. Germline-derived CDR1 and CDR2 are SGDLS and YYNGEE. Trimming cost V 3 bases and J 5 bases, with 15 bases left between them. CDR3 residues: CASSGLGTSNEQYF. The CDR3 DNA is TGTGCCAGCAGCGGTTTGGGTACTTCCAACGAGCAGTACTTC.

In DNA form, the CDR3 reads TGTGCCAGCAGTGCGGGACAGGGATTCGCCGGGGAGCTGTTTTTT. Protein: CASSAGQGFAGELFF. V is TRBV5-4 and J is TRBJ2-2, with 9 bases fitting TRBD1. J gave up 6 bases and V 5 bases, and 8 bases lay outside the gene matches. The CDR3 is made up of 15 amino acids. Germline V lookup: CDR1 SGHNT, CDR2 YYREEE (reference sequence). The whole variable domain, filled in from reference TRBV5-4 and TRBJ2-2, reads ETGVTQSPTHLIKTRGQQVTLRCSSQSGHNTVSWYQQALGQGPQFIFQYYREEENGRGNFPPRFSGLQFPNYSSELNVNALELDDSALYLCASSAGQGFAGELFFGEGSRLTVL.